Listed below are T cell receptor beta chains from one sample, sequenced in a study of spatial heterogeneity in lung cancer. Each CDR3 protein gets one entry after TCRdb re-called the 5' RACE reads with MiXCR. Of about 92,000 distinct CDR3 sequences listed, more than 10% were seen once; the top ten hold roughly two fifths. The material sequenced was PBMCs, taken at surgery. These receptors originate from a male donor with early-stage non-small cell lung cancer. CDR3s include the opening cysteine and the closing phenylalanine or tryptophan. A D gene is named only where the DNA matches it firmly. Not all rows give a size; the values are once, few, many and, for expanded clones, a class.

CASSPTSGRPTKQYF TGTGCCAGCAGCCCAACTAGCGGGAGGCCTACGAAGCAGTACTTC TRBJ2-7 NA TRBD2 TRBV3-1
CASTSRGNKDYGYTF TGTGCCAGCACCTCAAGGGGTAACAAGGACTATGGCTACACCTTC TRBJ1-2 NA NA TRBV7-2
CASSPGQGPSYEQYF TGTGCCAGCAGCCCGGGACAGGGCCCCTCCTACGAGCAGTACTTC TRBJ2-7 few TRBD1 TRBV7-6
CASSRSGRAFNEQFF TGTGCCAGCAGTCGTAGCGGGAGGGCCTTCAATGAGCAGTTCTTC TRBJ2-1 many TRBD2 TRBV12-3/TRBV12-4
CAISEGLTVNQPQHF TGTGCCATCAGTGAGGGCCTGACGGTTAATCAGCCCCAGCATTTT TRBJ1-5 few NA TRBV10-3
CASSLVAGPTEAFF TGCGCCAGCAGCTTGGTCGCCGGTCCCACTGAAGCTTTCTTT TRBJ1-1 NA NA TRBV5-1
CASSSRGDYGYTF TGTGCCAGCAGCTCTAGGGGCGACTATGGCTACACCTTC TRBJ1-2 NA NA TRBV9
CASSPFGGRTDTQYF TGTGCCAGCAGTCCTTTCGGGGGGCGAACAGATACGCAGTATTTT TRBJ2-3 few NA TRBV28
CASTNILAGGNNEQFF TGTGCCAGCACCAACATCCTAGCGGGAGGCAACAATGAGCAGTTCTTC TRBJ2-1 few TRBD2 TRBV28
CASRTGTTNTEAFF TGTGCCAGCAGGACCGGGACAACGAACACTGAAGCTTTCTTT TRBJ1-1 NA NA TRBV28
CASSPSSKGEQYF TGTGCCAGCTCCCCCTCCTCGAAGGGCGAGCAGTACTTC TRBJ2-7 few NA TRBV18
CASSFLENTGELFF TGTGCCAGCAGTTTCTTAGAAAACACCGGGGAGCTGTTTTTT TRBJ2-2 many NA TRBV6-2/TRBV6-3
CASSKDRMSYEQYF TGTGCCAGCAGTAAGGACAGGATGTCCTACGAGCAGTACTTC TRBJ2-7 NA TRBD1 TRBV27
CASRSPPGGTEAFF TGTGCCAGCAGAAGCCCCCCAGGGGGCACTGAAGCTTTCTTT TRBJ1-1 few TRBD1 TRBV6-5
CATSRDLQSATQYF TGTGCCACCAGCAGAGATTTGCAGTCAGCTACGCAGTATTTT TRBJ2-3 many NA TRBV15
CASSLEGLAQYF TGTGCCAGCAGTTTGGAGGGCCTGGCGCAGTATTTT TRBJ2-3 NA NA TRBV28
CASSLWTGASYEQYF TGTGCCAGCAGTTTGTGGACAGGGGCTTCCTACGAGCAGTACTTC TRBJ2-7 many TRBD1 TRBV27
CASSLSKGVEKLFF TGTGCCAGCAGCTTGTCAAAGGGGGTCGAAAAACTGTTTTTT TRBJ1-4 few NA TRBV7-2
CASSELRGQIDEQYF TGTGCCAGCAGTGAGCTTCGGGGACAGATCGACGAGCAGTACTTC TRBJ2-7 many TRBD1 TRBV2
CASSPGTGGAEQFF TGTGCCAGCAGCCCCGGGACAGGGGGGGCTGAGCAGTTCTTC TRBJ2-1 many TRBD1 TRBV11-1
CASTAPGPSKKQYF TGTGCCAGCACCGCACCGGGGCCCTCTAAGAAGCAGTACTTC TRBJ2-7 few NA TRBV28
CASSYSPTNTGELFF TGTGCCAGCAGTTACTCGCCCACGAACACCGGGGAGCTGTTTTTT TRBJ2-2 NA NA TRBV6-6
CATSSPEGQRGKYNEQFF TGTGCCACCAGCAGCCCGGAGGGCCAGCGGGGGAAATACAATGAGCAGTTCTTC TRBJ2-1 many TRBD2 TRBV15
CASSYGAGGPPSGELFF TGTGCCAGCAGTTACGGAGCGGGAGGGCCTCCTTCCGGGGAGCTGTTTTTT TRBJ2-2 few TRBD2 TRBV6-5
CASSQGWQGNTEAFF TGCGCCAGCAGCCAAGGGTGGCAGGGGAACACTGAAGCTTTCTTT TRBJ1-1 few NA TRBV4-3